This TCR beta chain was sequenced for a study of CD8 T cells in ankylosing spondylitis. This clonotype was seen only a few times. Its specificity is not known. 5'-RACE, quantitative and with molecular barcodes, yielded the TCR beta libraries. MiXCR was run by TCRdb on the 5' RACE reads, yielding one entry per CDR3 protein. Of roughly 700,000 distinct CDR3 sequences listed, around 19% were seen once; the top ten hold 19%. Study results and limitations: Disease-linked clones were found to be CD8+ and relatively rare in peripheral blood. One TCR beta motif, made up of several highly homologous variants, appeared characteristic of ankylosing spondylitis blood.

The V end was cut by 3 bases, the J end by 10 bases, with 15 bases between. The CDR3 loop spans 14 amino acids. Sequenced sample: blood, either unsorted or a sorted T cell fraction (not recorded which). The V gene is TRBV12-3 or TRBV12-4, the J gene TRBJ1-4, with D perhaps TRBD1 (5 bases). The receptor comes from a male donor with ankylosing spondylitis. CDR3 amino acids: CASSFGTTGGKLFF. In nucleotides, the CDR3 is TGTGCCAGCAGTTTCGGGACTACCGGCGGAAAACTGTTTTTT.